The 19 T cell receptor beta chains below were found in one sample sequenced in a study of regulatory T cells in long-lasting Graves disease. Relying on iRepertoire HTBI primers and Arm-PCR of CDR3 regions, the team built TCR beta libraries. TCRdb ran MiXCR on the multiplex PCR reads and lists one entry per CDR3 protein. The table includes a few hundred thousand distinct CDR3 sequences, 14% detected once. Time point meaning: newly diagnosed GD, antithyroid drugs for less than 3 months. PBMC RNA served as the TCR library source. The same sample was also studied in work on T cells in Graves' hyperthyroidism and ophthalmopathy.

The specimen comprised peripheral blood mononuclear cells (PBMCs), sampled at new diagnosis, from a patient treated with antithyroid drugs. The receptors come from a woman in her fifties or sixties with Graves disease.

This chain links TRBV10-3 with TRBJ1-5; D is possibly TRBD1 (5 bases). V was trimmed by 0 bases and J by 3 bases, leaving 15 bases between them. The germline V gene encodes CDR1 ENHRY and CDR2 SYGVKD. The CDR3 length is 17 residues. The CDR3 reads CAISESGGDRANQPQHF. The CDR3 DNA sequence: TGTGCCATCAGTGAGTCGGGGGGGGATAGGGCCAATCAGCCCCAGCATTTT.

The table lists this clonotype with a few counts. The genes are TRBV7-3 and TRBJ1-1, with D unclear. From germline, CDR1 is SGHTA and CDR2 FQGTGA. Trimming left V 4 bases short and J 4 bases short, with 10 bases between. CDR3 length: 13 residues. CDR3 DNA sequence: TGTGCCAGCAGCTCTGGACCGCTCACTGAAGCTTTCTTT. Amino acids: CASSSGPLTEAFF.

This clonotype was counted at least ten times. This chain links TRBV11-2 with TRBJ2-7; TRBD2 matches 13 bases. The germline gives CDR1 SGHAT, CDR2 FQNNGV. The CDR3 is 14 residues long. Unmatched junction bases numbered 3, after V lost 5 bases and J lost 5 bases. The DNA of the CDR3 is TGTGCCAGCAGCCACGGACTAGCGGGGGACGAGCAGTACTTC. Translation: CASSHGLAGDEQYF.

This clonotype was seen repeatedly, ten times or more. The J gene is TRBJ1-1, the V gene TRBV28; no clear D. Germline CDR1 and CDR2: MDHEN and SYDVKM. The CDR3 length is 12 residues. Trimming stripped 10 bases from V and 7 bases from J, with 16 bases between. The CDR3 DNA reads TGTGCCACCCAGACCGCCCGGGATGAAGCTTTCTTT. It encodes CATQTARDEAFF. The full variable domain, its missing parts supplied by reference TRBV28 and TRBJ1-1, is DVKVTQSSRYLVKRTGEKVFLECVQDMDHENMFWYRQDPGLGLRLIYFSYDVKMKEKGDIPEGYSVSREKKERFSLILESASTNQTSMYLCATQTARDEAFFGQGTRLTVV.

This chain joins TRBV3-1 and TRBJ2-5, with 10 bases fitting TRBD2. Germline CDR1 is LGHDT and CDR2 is YNNKEL (reference sequence). Trimming removed 3 bases from V and 2 bases from J; junction bases left unmatched: 12. The CDR3 is made up of 18 amino acids. CDR3 sequence (DNA): TGTGCCAGCAGCCATCGGCTAGCGGGAGTTGTCGAACAAGAGACCCAGTACTTC. It encodes CASSHRLAGVVEQETQYF.

This clonotype was counted between two and nine times. J is TRBJ1-5 and V is TRBV20-1; unclear D gene. V was pared by 3 bases and J by 2 bases, with 11 bases between. Germline V gene lookup returns CDR1 DFQATT and CDR2 SNEGSKA (reference sequence). The CDR3 is 14 amino acids. Here the CDR3 reads CSARMGSGNQPQHF. The CDR3, as DNA: TGCAGTGCTAGGATGGGGAGCGGCAATCAGCCCCAGCATTTT.

The sample holds many counts of this clonotype. The chain has TRBV28 and TRBJ2-7, with D perhaps matching TRBD1 or TRBD2 (5 bases each). The CDR3 sequence is 13 residues long. Germline CDR1 reads MDHEN; CDR2 reads SYDVKM. The V end was cut by 8 bases, the J end by 0 bases, with 11 bases between. The DNA of the CDR3 is TGTGCCAGCCAGGGACCGGGCTCCTACGAGCAGTACTTC. Encoded protein: CASQGPGSYEQYF.

Many counts were recorded for this clonotype. The chain employs TRBV2 and TRBJ1-4; possibly TRBD1 for D (5 bases). CDR1 and CDR2 (germline): SNHLY, FYNNEI. The CDR3 has 15 amino acids. Trimming left V 8 bases short and J 5 bases short, with 18 bases between. Written as DNA, the CDR3 is TGTGCCAGCCGCAGCCCGGCGGAGGGGAATGAAAAACTGTTTTTT. Protein sequence: CASRSPAEGNEKLFF.

This clonotype came up many times. CDR3 protein: CASSLGRYREQFF. CDR3 in DNA: TGTGCCAGCAGCTTAGGCCGCTACCGTGAGCAGTTCTTC. This sequence joins TRBV13 and TRBJ2-1; no definite D call. This CDR3 is 13 amino acids long. CDR1 and CDR2 (germline): PRHDT, FYEKMQ (reference sequence). Trimming took 0 bases from V and 9 from J, leaving 9 bases between them. Drawing the rest from reference TRBV13 and TRBJ2-1, the complete variable domain is AAGVIQSPRHLIKEKRETATLKCYPIPRHDTVYWYQQGPGQDPQFLISFYEKMQSDKGSIPDRFSAQQFSDYHSELNMSSLELGDSALYFCASSLGRYREQFFGPGTRLTVL.

This clonotype was seen a handful of times. The V call is TRBV3-1, the J call TRBJ1-1; 7 bases are shared with TRBD1. CDR3 length: 16 residues. From germline, CDR1 is LGHDT and CDR2 YNNKEL (reference sequence). Trimming cost V 1 base and J 6 bases; bases outside gene matches: 11. The CDR3 nucleotides read TGTGCCAGCAGCCAAGGGAACAGGGGCTCTCTCGCTGAAGCTTTCTTT. This encodes CASSQGNRGSLAEAFF.

This clonotype was counted at least ten times. This rearrangement joins TRBV6-5 to TRBJ2-7, with 7 positions matching TRBD1. J lost 5 bases, V lost 4 bases, and 2 bases had no gene match. The V gene's germline CDR1 is MNHEY and CDR2 SVGAGI. The CDR3 runs 12 residues. The CDR3 region is CASSLQGNEQYF. The CDR3 region has the DNA TGTGCCAGCAGTTTACAGGGGAACGAGCAGTACTTC.

The chain has TRBV11-2 and TRBJ2-1; D perhaps matches TRBD1 (6 bases). Trimming pared 3 bases from V and 3 bases from J, leaving 9 bases between. This CDR3 contains 14 residues. From germline, CDR1 is SGHAT and CDR2 FQNNGV. DNA for the CDR3: TGTGCCAGCAGCTTCACAGGGCTCTACAATGAGCAGTTCTTC. Protein: CASSFTGLYNEQFF.

With regard to this clonotype: Being one base from a much bigger clone, this may be a read error. This chain connects TRBV28 to TRBJ2-5; D possibly uses TRBD1 or TRBD2 (6 bases each). From germline, CDR1 is MDHEN and CDR2 SYDVKM. The germline V and J ends were trimmed by 8 bases and 2 bases, with 18 bases remaining between them. This CDR3 is built from 15 residues. This chain's CDR3 is CASGGPAGFQETQYF. CDR3 in DNA: TGTGCCAGCGGGGGGCCAGCGGGCTTTCAAGAGACCCAGTACTTC.

The table lists this clonotype with a few counts. The CDR3 DNA reads TGTGCCAGCAGTGGGTGGACAGTTCGTACCTACGAGCAGTACTTC. It encodes CASSGWTVRTYEQYF. The rearrangement links TRBV6-1 to TRBJ2-7; TRBD1 might be the D (6 bases). V was trimmed by 4 bases and J by 2 bases, leaving 15 bases between them. The CDR3 has 15 amino acids. CDR1 MNHNS and CDR2 SASEGT come from the germline V gene.

Ten or more counts support this clonotype. The V gene is TRBV2, the J gene TRBJ2-7; 13 bases are a match to TRBD2. Germline lookup yields CDR1 SNHLY and CDR2 FYNNEI. The length of the CDR3 is 15 residues. Trimming removed 4 bases from V and 2 bases from J; junction bases left unmatched: 2. The CDR3 nucleotides are TGTGCCAGCAGTGGGGGACTAGCGGGAACCTACGAGCAGTACTTC. It translates to CASSGGLAGTYEQYF. Filled out from reference TRBV2 and TRBJ2-7, the complete variable domain reads EPEVTQTPSHQVTQMGQEVILRCVPISNHLYFYWYRQILGQKVEFLVSFYNNEISEKSEIFDDQFSVERPDGSNFTLKIRSTKLEDSAMYFCASSGGLAGTYEQYFGPGTRLTVT.

CDR3 coding DNA: TGCGCCAGCAGCCAAGATTCAGGGACCCAATATGGCTACACCTTC. It codes for CASSQDSGTQYGYTF. The V gene is TRBV4-1, the J gene TRBJ1-2, with a possible D match to TRBD1 (5 bases). Trimming shortened V by 0 bases and J by 5 bases, and 13 bases separated the two germline ends. Germline V gene data show CDR1 as MGHRA and CDR2 as YSYEKL. This CDR3 contains 15 residues.

This clonotype occurred a few times. The CDR3 DNA sequence: TGCAGTGCTAGTAATCGGAGCTCCTACGAGCAGTACTTC. Its protein product is CSASNRSSYEQYF. The rearrangement uses TRBV20-1 and TRBJ2-7, with D unclear. The CDR3 totals 13 residues. V lost 3 bases and J lost 0, with 9 bases in between. Germline CDR1 and CDR2: DFQATT and SNEGSKA (reference sequence).

This clonotype has just a few counts. The rearrangement uses TRBV6-2 or TRBV6-3 and TRBJ2-1; perhaps TRBD2 as D (5 bases). V was shortened by 7 bases and J by 8 bases, with 15 bases between the two germline ends. There are 13 residues in the CDR3. The germline V gene has CDR1 MNHEY and CDR2 SVGEGT. DNA of the CDR3: TGTGCCAGCAACCCGGCCGGAGGCGATGAGCAGTTCTTC. This sequence encodes CASNPAGGDEQFF.

This clonotype was observed many times. This chain uses TRBV7-9 with TRBJ2-7; D is perhaps TRBD1 or TRBD2 (5 bases each). The V and J ends lost 10 bases and 4 bases respectively, with 14 bases between them. The CDR3 totals 12 residues. CDR1 and CDR2 (germline): SEHNR, FQNEAQ (reference sequence). The CDR3 bases are TGTGCCACCAGGGATAGCGAATACGAGCAGTACTTC. It translates to CATRDSEYEQYF.